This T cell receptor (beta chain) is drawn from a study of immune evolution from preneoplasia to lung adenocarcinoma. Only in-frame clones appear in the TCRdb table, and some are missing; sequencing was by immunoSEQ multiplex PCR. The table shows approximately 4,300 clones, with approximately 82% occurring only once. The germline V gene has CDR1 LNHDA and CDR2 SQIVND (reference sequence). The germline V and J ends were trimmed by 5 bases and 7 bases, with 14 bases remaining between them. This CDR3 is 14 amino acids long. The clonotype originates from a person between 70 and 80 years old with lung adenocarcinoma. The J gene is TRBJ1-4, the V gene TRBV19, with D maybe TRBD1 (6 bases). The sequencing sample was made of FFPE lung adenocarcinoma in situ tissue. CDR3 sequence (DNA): TGTGCCAGTAGTCTCGGACGAGGGGGTGAAAAACTGTTTTTT. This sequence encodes CASSLGRGGEKLFF.